Below, 20 T cell receptor beta chains from the same sample are listed, as sequenced in a study of blood T cell repertoires in COVID-19. Profiling relied on immunoSEQ multiplex PCR, and the TCRdb table lists in-frame clones only, not all of them. The sample includes roughly 140,000 clones, around 90% of them seen just once. What was sequenced was peripheral blood. These receptors were obtained from a woman aged 55-70 years with active or convalescent COVID-19.

V gene TRBV19 combines with J gene TRBJ2-3; 15 bases line up with TRBD2. Trimming at V came to 6 bases and at J to 7 bases, leaving 11 bases not matched to a gene. The CDR3 has 17 amino acids. CDR1 and CDR2 (germline): LNHDA, SQIVND (reference sequence). The CDR3: CASSALGGLAGGNTQYF. DNA for the CDR3: TGTGCCAGTAGCGCGCTTGGCGGACTAGCGGGGGGGAATACGCAGTATTTT.

The V gene is TRBV2, the J gene TRBJ2-3; a possible D gene is TRBD2 (6 bases). With 4 bases removed from V and 3 bases from J, the gap between germline ends came to 14 bases. Germline CDR1 and CDR2: SNHLY and FYNNEI. The CDR3 contains 15 residues. CDR3 residues: CASSVGRPLTDTQYF. CDR3 DNA sequence: TGTGCCAGCAGTGTGGGGAGGCCTTTAACAGATACGCAGTATTTT.

The genes are TRBV6-6 and TRBJ2-6, with TRBD1 matching over 7 bases. There are 16 residues in the CDR3. V gave up 4 bases and J gave up 0 bases; unmatched junction bases: 3. CDR1 and CDR2 (germline): MNHNY, SVGAGI (reference sequence). The CDR3 bases are TGTGCCAGCAGTTTGGGACAGAACTCTGGGGCCAACGTCCTGACTTTC. The encoded protein is CASSLGQNSGANVLTF.

The chain combines TRBV5-1 with TRBJ1-6; perhaps TRBD1 as D (5 bases). The CDR3 has 15 residues. The germline V gene has CDR1 SGHRS and CDR2 YFSETQ. V was clipped by 0 bases and J by 5 bases, with 9 bases between them. CDR3 DNA sequence: TGCGCCAGCAGCTTGGCAGGGAAAGATAATTCACCCCTCCACTTT. Translating gives CASSLAGKDNSPLHF.

CDR3 DNA sequence: TGTGCCAGCAGCGGAGAGGGGGGGATCAATTCCTACAATGAGCAGTTCTTC. Amino acid sequence: CASSGEGGINSYNEQFF. The chain couples TRBV5-6 to TRBJ2-1, with D possibly TRBD2 on 7 matching bases. The V gene's germline CDR1 is SGHDT and CDR2 YYEEEE. V was clipped by 4 bases and J by 1 base, with 18 bases between them. The CDR3 runs 17 residues.

V gene TRBV19 combines with J gene TRBJ1-5, with a weak D call TRBD1 (5 bases). Germline CDR1 and CDR2: LNHDA and SQIVND (reference sequence). Trimming stripped 4 bases from V and 7 bases from J, with 8 bases between. The CDR3 has 12 amino acids. CDR3 sequence: CASSNQGQPQHF. CDR3 DNA sequence: TGTGCCAGTAGTAACCAGGGCCAGCCCCAGCATTTT.

The J gene is TRBJ2-3, the V gene TRBV24-1; no definite D call. V was trimmed by 5 bases and J by 1 base, leaving 6 bases between them. The CDR3 covers 13 residues. Germline V lookup: CDR1 KGHDR, CDR2 SFDVKD. CDR3 in DNA: TGTGCCACCAGTGGTCTTGGCACAGATACGCAGTATTTT. It yields the protein CATSGLGTDTQYF.

The chain has TRBV27 and TRBJ2-7, with D unclear. CDR1 is MNHEY and CDR2 is SMNVEV in the germline V gene (reference sequence). This CDR3 comprises 13 residues. Trimming stripped 4 bases from V and 2 bases from J, with 9 bases between. The CDR3 region has the DNA TGTGCCAGCAGTTACGCAGGCACCTACGAGCAGTACTTC. Protein: CASSYAGTYEQYF.

The V gene is TRBV10-3, the J gene TRBJ2-2, with 13 bases fitting TRBD2. CDR1 and CDR2 from the germline V gene are ENHRY and SYGVKD. The CDR3 has 16 residues. Germline trimming cut 6 bases from V and 3 bases from J; bases unmatched to any gene: 4. CDR3 nucleotides: TGTGCCATCAGGAGAGGACTAGCGGGGGACACCGGGGAGCTGTTTTTT. Translating gives CAIRRGLAGDTGELFF.

The chain couples TRBV5-1 to TRBJ2-7; TRBD2 aligns across 8 bases. V trimming: 0 bases; J trimming: 5 bases; junction bases outside the gene matches: 4. CDR1 is SGHRS and CDR2 is YFSETQ in the germline V gene. This CDR3 is 14 amino acids long. CDR3 sequence reads: CASSLARGADEQYF. As DNA, the CDR3 is TGCGCCAGCAGCTTGGCGCGGGGGGCCGACGAGCAGTACTTC.

In nucleotides, the CDR3 is TGCGCCAGCAAATCTGGTGCGGCGGGCGGCACAGATACGCAGTATTTT. Protein: CASKSGAAGGTDTQYF. The genes are TRBV5-1 and TRBJ2-3, with a possible D match to TRBD2 (5 bases). This CDR3 spans 16 amino acids. Trimming took off 6 bases at V and 1 base at J, with 18 bases between the two ends. The germline V gene has CDR1 SGHRS and CDR2 YFSETQ.

This clone was seen only a few times. The V and J genes are TRBV6-5 and TRBJ1-2; D call uncertain. Between the trimmed V and J ends, which lost 6 bases and 7 bases, there was a span of 15 bases. The CDR3 totals 13 residues. The V gene's germline CDR1 is MNHEY and CDR2 SVGAGI. CDR3 amino acids: CASRLVPFSGYTF. The CDR3 region has the DNA TGTGCCAGCAGACTCGTTCCTTTTAGTGGCTACACCTTC.

The chain links TRBV7-8 to TRBJ2-1; TRBD2 aligns across 7 bases. In germline, CDR1 is SGHVS, CDR2 FQNEAQ. V shed 0 bases and J 9 bases; nucleotides not matched to a gene: 8. The CDR3 totals 15 residues. The CDR3 loop is CASSLAGGVWSEQFF. The CDR3 region has the DNA TGTGCCAGCAGCTTAGCGGGGGGGGTATGGAGTGAGCAGTTCTTC.

To note about this clone: The same CDR3 arises from other DNA sequences in this sample as well. The V and J genes are TRBV5-1 and TRBJ1-1; TRBD1 matches 9 bases. The CDR3 totals 15 residues. Germline assignment: CDR1 SGHRS and CDR2 YFSETQ. Losses at the gene ends were 1 base for V and 1 base for J; bases not matched to a gene: 2. The CDR3 reads CASSLTGGRNTEAFF. DNA of the CDR3: TGCGCCAGCAGCTTGACAGGGGGCAGGAACACTGAAGCTTTCTTT.

This chain links TRBV9 with TRBJ1-4, with D uncertain. V dropped 1 base and J dropped 3 bases, with 7 bases sitting between them. The CDR3 totals 14 residues. The V gene's germline CDR1 is SGDLS and CDR2 YYNGEE. The CDR3 DNA follows: TGTGCCAGCAGCGTATCCACTTCTAATGAAAAACTGTTTTTT. Translation: CASSVSTSNEKLFF.

As to this clone: Other DNA sequences in the same sample also yield this CDR3. V is TRBV19 and J is TRBJ2-5, with 16 bases that match TRBD2. Germline CDR1 reads LNHDA; CDR2 reads SQIVND (reference sequence). Trimming cost V 6 bases and J 3 bases; bases outside gene matches: 4. The CDR3 sequence is 16 residues long. This chain's CDR3 is CASSLGTSGGEETQYF. CDR3 coding DNA: TGTGCCAGTAGCCTCGGGACTAGCGGGGGGGAAGAGACCCAGTACTTC.

The chain combines TRBV7-8 with TRBJ1-5; the match to TRBD1 covers 9 bases. After removal of 0 bases from V and 3 bases from J, the junction contained 6 bases not matched to a gene. Germline CDR1 SGHVS, CDR2 FQNEAQ. The CDR3 spans 17 residues. The CDR3 loop is CASSLAPGQGNNQPQHF. DNA for the CDR3: TGTGCCAGCAGCTTAGCCCCCGGACAGGGGAACAATCAGCCCCAGCATTTT. Combining the CDR3 with reference TRBV7-8 and TRBJ1-5 gives the whole variable domain GAGVSQSPRYKVAKRGQDVALRCDPISGHVSLFWYQQALGQGPEFLTYFQNEAQLDKSGLPSDRFFAERPEGSVSTLKIQRTQQEDSAVYLCASSLAPGQGNNQPQHFGDGTRLSIL.

The CDR3 spells CASSMDRGYSPLHF. The CDR3 DNA sequence: TGTGCCAGCAGCATGGACAGGGGTTATTCACCCCTCCACTTT. V is TRBV7-2 and J is TRBJ1-6; 9 nucleotides match TRBD1. This CDR3 is 14 amino acids long. Germline lookup yields CDR1 SGHTA and CDR2 FQGNSA. With V trimmed by 5 bases and J by 8 bases, 4 bases remained unmatched.

CDR3 sequence (DNA): TGTGCCAGCTCGGAACAGGGTCAGGATGAGCAGTTCTTC. Translation: CASSEQGQDEQFF. The chain uses TRBV18 and TRBJ2-1; tentative D call: TRBD1 (6 bases). This CDR3 has 13 amino acids. CDR1 and CDR2 from the germline V gene are KGHSH and LQKENI. The V end lost 6 bases, the J end lost 8 bases, and 14 bases lay between the germline ends.

The chain combines TRBV5-1 with TRBJ2-7; 7 nucleotides match TRBD1. The germline V gene encodes CDR1 SGHRS and CDR2 YFSETQ. V was clipped by 2 bases and J by 3 bases; unmatched bases: 2. The length of the CDR3 is 13 residues. CDR3 nucleotide sequence: TGCGCCAGCAGCTTCGGGACAGACTACGAGCAGTACTTC. Translated: CASSFGTDYEQYF. The whole variable domain, remainder taken from reference TRBV5-1 and TRBJ2-7, is KAGVTQTPRYLIKTRGQQVTLSCSPISGHRSVSWYQQTPGQGLQFLFEYFSETQRNKGNFPGRFSGRQFSNSRSEMNVSTLELGDSALYLCASSFGTDYEQYFGPGTRLTVT.